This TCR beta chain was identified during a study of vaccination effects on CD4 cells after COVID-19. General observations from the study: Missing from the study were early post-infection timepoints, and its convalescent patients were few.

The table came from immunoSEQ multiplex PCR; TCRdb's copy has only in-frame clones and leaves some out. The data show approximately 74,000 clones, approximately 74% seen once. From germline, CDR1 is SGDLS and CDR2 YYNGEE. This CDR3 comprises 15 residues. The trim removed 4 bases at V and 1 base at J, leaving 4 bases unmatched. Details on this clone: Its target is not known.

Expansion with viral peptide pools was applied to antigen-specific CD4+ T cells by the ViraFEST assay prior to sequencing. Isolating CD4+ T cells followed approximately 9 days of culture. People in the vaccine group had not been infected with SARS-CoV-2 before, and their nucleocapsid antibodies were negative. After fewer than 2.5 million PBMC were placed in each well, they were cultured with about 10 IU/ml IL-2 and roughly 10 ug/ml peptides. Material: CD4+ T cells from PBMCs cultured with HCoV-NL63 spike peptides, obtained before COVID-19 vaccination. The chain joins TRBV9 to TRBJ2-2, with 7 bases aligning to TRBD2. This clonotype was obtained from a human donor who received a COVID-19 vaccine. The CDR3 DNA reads TGTGCCAGCAGCTGGGGGGGGGTGAACACCGGGGAGCTGTTTTTT. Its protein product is CASSWGGVNTGELFF.